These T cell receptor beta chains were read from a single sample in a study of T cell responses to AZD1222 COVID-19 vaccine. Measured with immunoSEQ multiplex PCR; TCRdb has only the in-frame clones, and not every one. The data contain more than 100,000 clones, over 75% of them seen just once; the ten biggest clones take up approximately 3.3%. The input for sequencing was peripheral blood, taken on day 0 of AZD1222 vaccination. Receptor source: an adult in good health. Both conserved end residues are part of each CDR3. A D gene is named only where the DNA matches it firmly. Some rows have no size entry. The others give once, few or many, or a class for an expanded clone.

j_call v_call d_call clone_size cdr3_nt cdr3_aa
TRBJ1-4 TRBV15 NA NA TGTGCCACCAGCAGAGATTACTGGGACACCTCAACTAATGAAAAACTGTTTTTT CATSRDYWDTSTNEKLFF
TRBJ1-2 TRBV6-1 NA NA TGTGCCAGCAGTCTTCTGCCCTTTGATGGCTACACCTTC CASSLLPFDGYTF
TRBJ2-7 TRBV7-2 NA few TGTGCCAGCAGCCCCGGGACCTCTTCCTACGAGCAGTACTTC CASSPGTSSYEQYF
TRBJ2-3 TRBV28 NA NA TGTGCCAGCAGTTTACCAGGGAAATATGATACGCAGTATTTT CASSLPGKYDTQYF
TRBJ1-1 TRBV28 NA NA TGTGCCAGCAGTTTCAGGGAGAACACTGAAGCTTTCTTT CASSFRENTEAFF
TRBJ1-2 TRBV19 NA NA TGTGCCAGTAGTAAAATCCCTCTAGGGGAGGGCTATGGCTACACCTTC CASSKIPLGEGYGYTF
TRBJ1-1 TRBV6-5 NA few TGTGCCAGCAGTTACTCTCGGACGGCTGAAGCTTTCTTT CASSYSRTAEAFF
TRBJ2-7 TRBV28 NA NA TGTGCCAGCAGTTTACCCCAGGGATACGAGCAGTACTTC CASSLPQGYEQYF
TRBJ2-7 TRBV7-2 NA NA TGTGCCAGCAGCTTATGGGGTAACGAGCAGTACTTC CASSLWGNEQYF
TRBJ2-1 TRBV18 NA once TGTGCCAGCTCACCATCGAGGAGCTCCTACAATGAGCAGTTCTTC CASSPSRSSYNEQFF
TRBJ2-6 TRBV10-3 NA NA TGTGCCATCGCGGAGTTCCATCTATCTGGGGCCAACGTCCTGACTTTC CAIAEFHLSGANVLTF
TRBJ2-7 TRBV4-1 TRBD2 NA TGCGCCAGCAGCCAAAGACTAGCGGGGGAAGAGACCTACGAGCAGTACTTC CASSQRLAGEETYEQYF
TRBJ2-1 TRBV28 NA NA TGTGCCAGCAGTTCGACGTCTCTGAGCTCCTACAATGAGCAGTTCTTC CASSSTSLSSYNEQFF
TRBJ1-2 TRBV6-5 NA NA TGTGCCAGCAGCTCCAACTATGGCTACACCTTC CASSSNYGYTF
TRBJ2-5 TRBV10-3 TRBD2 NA TGTGCCATCAGTCCCTCTAGCGGGCGTTTTCAAGAGACCCAGTACTTC CAISPSSGRFQETQYF
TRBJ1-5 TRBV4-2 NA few TGTGCCAGCAGCCCCGGGGGCATTAGCAGGGACGGACTCCTTAGCAATCAGCCCCAGCATTTT CASSPGGISRDGLLSNQPQHF
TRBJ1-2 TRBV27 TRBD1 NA TGTGCCAGCAGTTTAGTGGCCGGGACAGGGTTTGGCTACACCTTC CASSLVAGTGFGYTF
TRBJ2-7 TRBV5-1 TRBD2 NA TGCGCCAGCAGCTCGGGCGGACTAGCGGGAGGGCCTCGGGGGGAGCAGTACTTC CASSSGGLAGGPRGEQYF
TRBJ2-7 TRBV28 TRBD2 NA TGTGCCAGCAGTACTAGCGGCACCTACGAGCAGTACTTC CASSTSGTYEQYF
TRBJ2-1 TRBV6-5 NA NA TGTGCCAGCAGTTACCGACTACCTAATGAGCAGTTCTTC CASSYRLPNEQFF
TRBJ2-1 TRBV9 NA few TGTGCCAGCAGCGGCCGGGACGGGAATGAGCAGTTCTTC CASSGRDGNEQFF
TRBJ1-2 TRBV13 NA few TGTGCCAGCAGCCCCGGGGGGGCCTATGGCTACACCTTC CASSPGGAYGYTF
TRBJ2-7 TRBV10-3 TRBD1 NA TGTGCCATCAGTGCGGGACAGACCAGCTACGAGCAGTACTTC CAISAGQTSYEQYF
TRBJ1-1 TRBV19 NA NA TGTGCCAGTGAGGGTGGCGGCACTGAAGCTTTCTTT CASEGGGTEAFF
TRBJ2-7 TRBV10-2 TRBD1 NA TGCGCCAGCAGCCTAGGACAGGGCTTTTCGTACGAGCAGTACTTC CASSLGQGFSYEQYF
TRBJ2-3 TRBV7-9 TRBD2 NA TGTGCCAGCAGCTCCCGCTCGGGACTAGCTCCCGATACGCAGTATTTT CASSSRSGLAPDTQYF
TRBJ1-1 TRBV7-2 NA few TGTGCCAGCAGCTTAGTAATCGCAGGGAGGACTGAAGCTTTCTTT CASSLVIAGRTEAFF
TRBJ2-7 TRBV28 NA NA TGTGCCAGCAGCCCGACTCTGGGCCTCCCTTGGGGGAGCTCCTACGAGCAGTACTTC CASSPTLGLPWGSSYEQYF
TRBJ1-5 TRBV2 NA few TGTGCCAGTCAGGATGAGGGGCCCCAGCATTTT CASQDEGPQHF
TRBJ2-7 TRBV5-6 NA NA TGTGCCAGCAGCCGAGTGGGGGGTTACGAGCAGTACTTC CASSRVGGYEQYF
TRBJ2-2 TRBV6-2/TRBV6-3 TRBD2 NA TGTGCCAGCAGTTACTCGGCGGGAGTGGTCACCGGGGAGCTGTTTTTT CASSYSAGVVTGELFF
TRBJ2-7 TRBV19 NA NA TGTGCCAGTAGTATTGACAGCTCCTACGAGCAGTACTTC CASSIDSSYEQYF
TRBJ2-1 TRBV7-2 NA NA TGTGCCAGCAGCGTCAGCGGTCTTTACAATGAGCAGTTCTTC CASSVSGLYNEQFF
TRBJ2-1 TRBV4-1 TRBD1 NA TGCGCCAGCAGCCAAGATGGGACAGGGGGCTACAATGAGCAGTTCTTC CASSQDGTGGYNEQFF
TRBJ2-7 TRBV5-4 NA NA TGTGCCAGCAGCCCCGGACTGATGGAGGGCTACGAGCAGTACTTC CASSPGLMEGYEQYF
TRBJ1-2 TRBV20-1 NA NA TGCAGTGCAAGTGAACAGGGCTATGGCTACACCTTC CSASEQGYGYTF
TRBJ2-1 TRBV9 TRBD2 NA TGTGCCAGCAGCCGGGGGGACCCCTGGGATGAGCAGTTCTTC CASSRGDPWDEQFF
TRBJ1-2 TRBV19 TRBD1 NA TGTGCCACCCTTGGTAGGACAGGGTTCCAGTCTGGGCGCGGCTACACCTTC CATLGRTGFQSGRGYTF
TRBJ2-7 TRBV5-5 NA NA TGTGCCAGCAGCTTGGTGGCGGGGTTCTCCTACGAGCAGTACTTC CASSLVAGFSYEQYF
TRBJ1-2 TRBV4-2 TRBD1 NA TGTGCCAGCAGCTCGGTTAGGGGGCAAGGCTACACCTTC CASSSVRGQGYTF
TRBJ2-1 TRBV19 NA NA TGTGCCAGTAGCCCCCCCCGACAGTCCCCGTGGGGCAATGAGCAGTTCTTC CASSPPRQSPWGNEQFF